This TCR beta chain was sequenced during a study of blood T cell repertoires in COVID-19. The assay was immunoSEQ multiplex PCR, and TCRdb's table has in-frame clones only and misses some. Of roughly 100,000 clones listed, 81% are singletons. V was clipped by 5 bases and J by 5 bases, with 9 bases between them. CDR1 is SEHNR, CDR2 FQNEAQ, per germline (reference sequence). The CDR3 spans 12 residues. The sample taken for sequencing was peripheral blood. This sequence joins TRBV7-9 and TRBJ2-5; unclear D gene. This clonotype was obtained from a man aged 80 or over with active or convalescent COVID-19. The CDR3 sequence is CASSMAAETQYF. The CDR3 coding sequence is TGTGCCAGCAGCATGGCAGCGGAGACCCAGTACTTC. Based on the CDR3 plus reference TRBV7-9 and TRBJ2-5, the full variable domain is DTGVSQNPRHKITKRGQNVTFRCDPISEHNRLYWYRQTLGQGPEFLTYFQNEAQLEKSRLLSDRFSAERPKGSFSTLEIQRTEQGDSAMYLCASSMAAETQYFGPGTRLLVL.